This is a list of T cell receptor beta chains from one sample in a study of T cell responses to AZD1222 COVID-19 vaccine. Here immunoSEQ multiplex PCR was the method, and the copy in TCRdb shows in-frame clones only, minus some. The repertoire holds 100,000 to 150,000 clones, with about 88% as singletons. The sequences come from peripheral blood, collected on day 0 of MenACWY control vaccination. These receptors were collected from an adult in good health. The CDR3 runs from the conserved cysteine through the conserved F or W. A D gene is named only where the DNA matches it firmly. A row's size may be missing; if present it is once, few, many or a size class.

CDR3 protein: CASSRGGSEGSNYEQYF; CDR3 DNA: TGCGCCAGCAGCCGGGGCGGTTCAGAAGGCTCCAACTACGAGCAGTACTTC; D gene: -; V gene: TRBV5-1; clone size: few; J gene: TRBJ2-7
CDR3 protein: CASSFTDSARGSWSYEQYF; CDR3 DNA: TGTGCCAGCAGTTTTACTGACTCTGCCCGCGGGAGTTGGTCCTACGAGCAGTACTTC; D gene: TRBD2; V gene: TRBV28; clone size: -; J gene: TRBJ2-7
CDR3 protein: CASSQDIGFSGANVLTF; CDR3 DNA: TGCGCCAGCAGCCAAGATATCGGATTTTCTGGGGCCAACGTCCTGACTTTC; D gene: -; V gene: TRBV4-1; clone size: -; J gene: TRBJ2-6
CDR3 protein: CASSLSPFSTDTQYF; CDR3 DNA: TGTGCCAGCAGTTTATCTCCCTTCAGCACAGATACGCAGTATTTT; D gene: -; V gene: TRBV27; clone size: -; J gene: TRBJ2-3
CDR3 protein: CASSWTSSHEQYF; CDR3 DNA: TGTGCCAGTAGCTGGACATCCTCCCACGAGCAGTACTTC; D gene: -; V gene: TRBV19; clone size: -; J gene: TRBJ2-7
CDR3 protein: CASSPGQGAITIYF; CDR3 DNA: TGTGCCAGCAGCCCCGGACAGGGGGCTATAACCATATATTTT; D gene: TRBD1; V gene: TRBV6-6; clone size: -; J gene: TRBJ1-3
CDR3 protein: CASSFQPSYGYTF; CDR3 DNA: TGTGCCAGCAGTTTTCAACCGTCCTATGGCTACACCTTC; D gene: -; V gene: TRBV28; clone size: -; J gene: TRBJ1-2
CDR3 protein: CASSPRTGLGEKLFF; CDR3 DNA: TGTGCCAGCTCACCAAGGACAGGGTTAGGCGAAAAACTGTTTTTT; D gene: TRBD1; V gene: TRBV18; clone size: -; J gene: TRBJ1-4
CDR3 protein: CASSISLAFEELFF; CDR3 DNA: TGTGCCAGTAGTATAAGTCTAGCCTTCGAGGAGCTGTTTTTT; D gene: -; V gene: TRBV19; clone size: -; J gene: TRBJ2-2
CDR3 protein: CASINTGVDVKPQHF; CDR3 DNA: TGTGCCAGCATCAACACAGGGGTTGACGTGAAGCCCCAGCATTTT; D gene: TRBD1; V gene: TRBV28; clone size: -; J gene: TRBJ1-5
CDR3 protein: CASSPQEKAQYF; CDR3 DNA: TGTGCCAGCTCACCCCAAGAGAAGGCCCAGTACTTC; D gene: -; V gene: TRBV18; clone size: -; J gene: TRBJ2-5
CDR3 protein: CAWNAGAYGYTF; CDR3 DNA: TGTGCCTGGAACGCGGGGGCCTATGGCTACACCTTC; D gene: -; V gene: TRBV30; clone size: few; J gene: TRBJ1-2
CDR3 protein: CASSQRQMNTEAFF; CDR3 DNA: TGCGCCAGCAGCCAACGACAGATGAACACTGAAGCTTTCTTT; D gene: -; V gene: TRBV4-1; clone size: -; J gene: TRBJ1-1
CDR3 protein: CASSLQNTEAFF; CDR3 DNA: TGTGCCAGCTCACTACAGAACACTGAAGCTTTCTTT; D gene: -; V gene: TRBV18; clone size: -; J gene: TRBJ1-1
CDR3 protein: CASSGRGILEQYF; CDR3 DNA: TGTGCCAGCAGCGGACGAGGTATTTTGGAGCAGTACTTC; D gene: -; V gene: TRBV2; clone size: -; J gene: TRBJ2-7
CDR3 protein: CASSFLADSSYEQYF; CDR3 DNA: TGTGCCAGCAGTTTTCTAGCGGACAGCTCCTACGAGCAGTACTTC; D gene: -; V gene: TRBV27; clone size: few; J gene: TRBJ2-7
CDR3 protein: CASSPLRLTEQFF; CDR3 DNA: TGTGCCAGCAGCCCCCTACGCCTGACTGAGCAGTTCTTC; D gene: -; V gene: TRBV14; clone size: once; J gene: TRBJ2-1
CDR3 protein: CASIGQTYEQYF; CDR3 DNA: TGTGCCAGCATTGGTCAGACCTACGAGCAGTACTTC; D gene: -; V gene: TRBV2; clone size: few; J gene: TRBJ2-7
CDR3 protein: CATRDNRGRMSNQPQHF; CDR3 DNA: TGTGCCACCAGGGACAACAGGGGGCGAATGAGCAATCAGCCCCAGCATTTT; D gene: TRBD1; V gene: TRBV24-1; clone size: -; J gene: TRBJ1-5
CDR3 protein: CASRGAYNEQFF; CDR3 DNA: TGTGCCAGCAGGGGGGCCTACAATGAGCAGTTCTTC; D gene: -; V gene: TRBV2; clone size: few; J gene: TRBJ2-1
CDR3 protein: CASSYSSDAGELFF; CDR3 DNA: TGTGCCAGCAGTTACTCGTCGGATGCCGGGGAGCTGTTTTTT; D gene: -; V gene: TRBV6-2/TRBV6-3; clone size: -; J gene: TRBJ2-2
CDR3 protein: CAISEEAVYGYTF; CDR3 DNA: TGTGCCATCAGTGAGGAGGCGGTCTATGGCTACACCTTC; D gene: -; V gene: TRBV10-3; clone size: -; J gene: TRBJ1-2
CDR3 protein: CASSPPDFHEQFF; CDR3 DNA: TGTGCCAGCAGCCCTCCGGACTTTCATGAGCAGTTCTTC; D gene: -; V gene: TRBV9; clone size: -; J gene: TRBJ2-1
CDR3 protein: CASSLGGTVNTEAFF; CDR3 DNA: TGCGCCAGCAGCTTGGGTGGGACTGTGAACACTGAAGCTTTCTTT; D gene: -; V gene: TRBV5-1; clone size: -; J gene: TRBJ1-1